This T cell receptor beta chain was obtained from a study of cytomegalovirus exposure and HLA in healthy donors. The trim removed 1 base at V and 8 bases at J, leaving 8 bases unmatched. Germline CDR1 is SGHNT and CDR2 is YYREEE (reference sequence). There are 15 residues in the CDR3. Regarding the study as a whole: A later analysis appeared to link common viral pathogens to several of the most significant clusters.

Turning to this clone: The antigen remains undetermined.

The PCR was carried out with 60 Vbeta primers and 13 Jbeta primers. Profiled with immunoSEQ multiplex PCR; TCRdb holds only in-frame clones, not every one. Of some 140,000 clones listed, approximately 80% are singletons. The chain employs TRBV5-4 and TRBJ2-1; 8 bases are shared with TRBD2. Sequences were obtained from PBMCs. This clonotype originated in a woman between 35 and 50 years old in good health and CMV-seropositive. The CDR3 reads CASSLPGGPQHEQFF. In nucleotides, the CDR3 is TGTGCCAGCAGCTTGCCGGGAGGGCCCCAGCATGAGCAGTTCTTC.